Below, 5 T cell receptor beta chains from the same sample are listed, as sequenced in a study of T cells in Graves' hyperthyroidism and ophthalmopathy. RNA transcripts yielded amplified TCR beta CDR3 regions. The HTBI primer set drove a first-round RT-PCR of the TCR CDR3. From the multiplex PCR reads, TCRdb called clonotypes with MiXCR, one entry per CDR3 protein. The table records a few hundred thousand distinct CDR3 sequences, roughly an eighth of them present only once. The sample taken for sequencing was blood. These receptors all stem from a woman aged 40-49 years with Graves' ophthalmopathy.

This clonotype was recorded at least ten times. This chain joins TRBV12-3 or TRBV12-4 and TRBJ1-4, with D unclear. Trimming shortened V by 3 bases and J by 6 bases, and 8 bases separated the two germline ends. The CDR3 extends over 13 amino acids. The CDR3 reads CASSLGPYEKLFF. The CDR3 DNA sequence: TGTGCCAGCAGTTTGGGTCCTTATGAAAAACTGTTTTTT.

In its sample, this clonotype was seen a few times. This chain links TRBV10-1 with TRBJ2-1; 11 bases line up with TRBD2. CDR3 length: 14 residues. Germline V gene sequence: CDR1 WNHNN, CDR2 SYGVQD (reference sequence). V lost 6 bases, J lost 5 bases, and 3 bases stayed unmatched. The CDR3: CASSASGGNNEQFF. The CDR3 bases are TGCGCCAGCAGCGCTAGCGGGGGGAACAATGAGCAGTTCTTC.

This clonotype was seen more than once but under ten times. The CDR3 DNA reads as TGTGCCAGCAAGGAAAGGAGGGCCACCGGGGAGCTGTTTTTT. It yields the protein CASKERRATGELFF. The chain couples TRBV2 to TRBJ2-2, with D tentatively TRBD2 (6 bases). V lost 7 bases and J lost 4, with 13 bases in between. The germline V gene has CDR1 SNHLY and CDR2 FYNNEI. This CDR3 comprises 14 residues.

This clonotype was counted at least ten times. The chain has TRBV29-1 and TRBJ2-7; D tentatively fits TRBD1 or TRBD2 (5 bases each). CDR1 and CDR2 (germline): SQVTM, ANQGSEA. The CDR3 is 13 residues long. Between the trimmed V and J ends, which lost 6 bases and 5 bases, there was a span of 17 bases. CDR3 amino acids: CSVRDGLSHEQYF. The CDR3 DNA follows: TGCAGCGTAAGGGACGGCCTTTCACACGAGCAGTACTTC.

This clonotype appeared many times. The rearrangement uses TRBV10-1 and TRBJ2-3, with D hard to call. V lost 3 bases, J lost 4 bases, and 5 bases lay in between. Germline V gene data show CDR1 as WNHNN and CDR2 as SYGVQD (reference sequence). The CDR3 spans 12 residues. The CDR3 protein is CASSEGPDTQYF. The CDR3 DNA sequence: TGCGCCAGCAGTGAAGGACCAGATACGCAGTATTTT.